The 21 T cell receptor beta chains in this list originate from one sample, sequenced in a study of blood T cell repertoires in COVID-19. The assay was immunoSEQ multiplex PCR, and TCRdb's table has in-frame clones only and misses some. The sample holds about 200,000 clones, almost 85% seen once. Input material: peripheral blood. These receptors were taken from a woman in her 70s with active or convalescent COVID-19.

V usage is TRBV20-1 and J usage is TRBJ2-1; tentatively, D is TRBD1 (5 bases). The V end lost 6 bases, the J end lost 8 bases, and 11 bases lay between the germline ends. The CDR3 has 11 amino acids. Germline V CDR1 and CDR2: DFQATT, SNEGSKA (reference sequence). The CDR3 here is CSAAQGYEQFF. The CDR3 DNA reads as TGCAGTGCAGCCCAGGGCTATGAGCAGTTCTTC.

Here the CDR3 DNA reads TGTGCCAGCAGTCGTCAGCGGGAGGACGGAAGAGGCGGGGAGCTGTTTTTT. Its translation: CASSRQREDGRGGELFF. The gene calls are TRBV11-2 and TRBJ2-2, with TRBD2 identical over 9 bases. CDR1 is SGHAT and CDR2 is FQNNGV in the germline V gene. J gave up 7 bases and V 6 bases, and 15 bases lay outside the gene matches. There are 17 residues in the CDR3.

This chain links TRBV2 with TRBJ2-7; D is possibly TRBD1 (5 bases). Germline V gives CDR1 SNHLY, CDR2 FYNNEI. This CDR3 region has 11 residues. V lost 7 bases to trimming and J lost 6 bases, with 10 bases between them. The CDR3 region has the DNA TGTGCCAGCACCTACAGGTCCGAGCAGTACTTC. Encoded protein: CASTYRSEQYF.

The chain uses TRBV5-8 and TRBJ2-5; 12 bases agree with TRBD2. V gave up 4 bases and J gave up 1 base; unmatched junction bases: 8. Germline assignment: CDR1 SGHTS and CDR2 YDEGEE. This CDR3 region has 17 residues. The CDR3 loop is CASSKGGTSGPQETQYF. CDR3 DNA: TGTGCCAGCAGCAAGGGCGGGACTAGCGGGCCCCAAGAGACCCAGTACTTC.

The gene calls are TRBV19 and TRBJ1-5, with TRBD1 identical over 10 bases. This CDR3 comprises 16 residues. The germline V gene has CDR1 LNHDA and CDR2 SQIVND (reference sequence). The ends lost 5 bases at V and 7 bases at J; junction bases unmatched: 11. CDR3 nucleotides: TGTGCCAGTAGTGGCCACGGGACAGGGGTTCACCAGCCCCAGCATTTT. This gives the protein CASSGHGTGVHQPQHF.

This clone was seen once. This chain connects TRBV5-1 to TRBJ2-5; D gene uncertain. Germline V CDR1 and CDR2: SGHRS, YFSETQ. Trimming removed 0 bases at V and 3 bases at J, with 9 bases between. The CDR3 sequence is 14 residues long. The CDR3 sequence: CASSLGGIEETQYF. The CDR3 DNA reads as TGCGCCAGCAGCTTGGGCGGAATAGAAGAGACCCAGTACTTC.

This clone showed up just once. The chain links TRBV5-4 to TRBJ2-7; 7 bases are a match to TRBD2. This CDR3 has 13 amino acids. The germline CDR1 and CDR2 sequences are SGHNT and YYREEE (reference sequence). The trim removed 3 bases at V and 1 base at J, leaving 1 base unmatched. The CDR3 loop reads CASSSGLSYEQYF. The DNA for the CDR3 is TGTGCCAGCAGCTCGGGACTATCCTACGAGCAGTACTTC.

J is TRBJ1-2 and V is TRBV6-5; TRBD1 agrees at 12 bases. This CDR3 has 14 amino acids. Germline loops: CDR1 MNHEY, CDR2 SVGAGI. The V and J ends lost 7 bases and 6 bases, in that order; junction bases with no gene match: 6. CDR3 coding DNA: TGTGCCAGCACCCGGGGACAGGGGGCGCATGGCTACACCTTC. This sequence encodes CASTRGQGAHGYTF.

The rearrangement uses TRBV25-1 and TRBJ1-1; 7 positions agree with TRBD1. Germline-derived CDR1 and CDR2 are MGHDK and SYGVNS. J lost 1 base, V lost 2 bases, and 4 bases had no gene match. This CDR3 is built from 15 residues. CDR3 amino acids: CASSEGGGENTEAFF. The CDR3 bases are TGTGCCAGCAGTGAAGGAGGGGGCGAGAACACTGAAGCTTTCTTT.

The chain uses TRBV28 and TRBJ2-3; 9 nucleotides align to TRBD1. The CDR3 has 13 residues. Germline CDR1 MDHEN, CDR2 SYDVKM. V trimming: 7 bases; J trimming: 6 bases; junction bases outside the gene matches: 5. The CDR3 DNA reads TGTGCCAGCATAACAGGGGGCAAGGATACGCAGTATTTT. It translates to CASITGGKDTQYF.

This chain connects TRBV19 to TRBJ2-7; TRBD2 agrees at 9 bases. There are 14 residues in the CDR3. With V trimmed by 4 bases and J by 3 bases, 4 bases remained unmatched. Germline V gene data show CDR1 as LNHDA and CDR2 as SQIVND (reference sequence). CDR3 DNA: TGTGCCAGTAGTACGGAAGCGGGAGGCTACGAGCAGTACTTC. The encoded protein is CASSTEAGGYEQYF.

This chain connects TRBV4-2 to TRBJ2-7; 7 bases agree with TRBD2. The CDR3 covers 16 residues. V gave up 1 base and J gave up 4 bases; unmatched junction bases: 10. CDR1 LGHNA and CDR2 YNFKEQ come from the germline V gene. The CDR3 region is CASSQVSPSGDYEQYF. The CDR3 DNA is TGTGCCAGCAGCCAAGTATCTCCTAGCGGAGATTACGAGCAGTACTTC.

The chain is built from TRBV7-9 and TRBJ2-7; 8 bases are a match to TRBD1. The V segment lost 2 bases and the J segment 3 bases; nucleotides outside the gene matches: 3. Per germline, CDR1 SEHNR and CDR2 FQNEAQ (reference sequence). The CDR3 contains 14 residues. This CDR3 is CASSLLDRVYEQYF. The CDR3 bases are TGTGCCAGCAGCTTACTGGACAGGGTCTACGAGCAGTACTTC.

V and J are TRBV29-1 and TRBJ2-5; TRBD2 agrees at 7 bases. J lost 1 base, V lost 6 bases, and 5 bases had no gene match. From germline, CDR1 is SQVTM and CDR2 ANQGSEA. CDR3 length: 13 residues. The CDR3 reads CSVVIAGQETQYF. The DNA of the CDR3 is TGCAGCGTCGTTATAGCGGGCCAAGAGACCCAGTACTTC.

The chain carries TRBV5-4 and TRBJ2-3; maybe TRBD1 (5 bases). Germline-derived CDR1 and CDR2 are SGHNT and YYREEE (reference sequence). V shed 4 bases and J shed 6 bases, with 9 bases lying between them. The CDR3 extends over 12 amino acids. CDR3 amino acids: CASSGAGDTQYF. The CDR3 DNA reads TGTGCCAGCAGCGGAGCAGGGGATACGCAGTATTTT.

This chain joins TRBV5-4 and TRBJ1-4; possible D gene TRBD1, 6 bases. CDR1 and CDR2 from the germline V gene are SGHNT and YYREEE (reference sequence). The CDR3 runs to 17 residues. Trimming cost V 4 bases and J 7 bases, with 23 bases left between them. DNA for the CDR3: TGTGCCAGCAGCCGGACAGAGGGGCCCGGGAGGAGTGAAAAACTGTTTTTT. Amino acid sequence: CASSRTEGPGRSEKLFF.

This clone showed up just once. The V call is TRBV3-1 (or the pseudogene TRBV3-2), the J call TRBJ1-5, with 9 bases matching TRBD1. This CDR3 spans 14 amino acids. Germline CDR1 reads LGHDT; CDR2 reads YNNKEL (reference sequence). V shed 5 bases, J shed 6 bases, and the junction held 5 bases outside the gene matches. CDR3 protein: CASSDRGSSQPQHF. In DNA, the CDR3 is TGTGCCAGCAGCGACAGGGGGTCAAGTCAGCCCCAGCATTTT.

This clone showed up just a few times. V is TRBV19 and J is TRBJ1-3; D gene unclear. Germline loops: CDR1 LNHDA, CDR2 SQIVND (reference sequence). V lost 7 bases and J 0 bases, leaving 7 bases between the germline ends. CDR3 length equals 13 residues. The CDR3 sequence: CASTPYSGNTIYF. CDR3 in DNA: TGTGCCAGTACCCCCTACTCTGGAAACACCATATATTTT. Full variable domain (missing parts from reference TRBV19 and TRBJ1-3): DGGITQSPKYLFRKEGQNVTLSCEQNLNHDAMYWYRQDPGQGLRLIYYSQIVNDFQKGDIAEGYSVSREKKESFPLTVTSAQKNPTAFYLCASTPYSGNTIYFGEGSWLTVV.

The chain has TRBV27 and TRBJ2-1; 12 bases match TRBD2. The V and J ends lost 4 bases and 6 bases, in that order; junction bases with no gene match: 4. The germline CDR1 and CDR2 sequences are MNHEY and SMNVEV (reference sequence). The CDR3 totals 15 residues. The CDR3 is CASSSLAGGLNEQFF. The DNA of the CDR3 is TGTGCCAGCAGTTCGCTAGCGGGAGGGCTCAATGAGCAGTTCTTC.

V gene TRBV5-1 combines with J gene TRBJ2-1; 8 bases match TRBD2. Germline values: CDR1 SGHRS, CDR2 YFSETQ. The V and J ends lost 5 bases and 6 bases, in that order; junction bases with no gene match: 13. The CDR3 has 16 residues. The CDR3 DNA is TGCGCCAGCAGTGCCGGGCTAGCGGGTCTAGGCAATGAGCAGTTCTTC. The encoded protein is CASSAGLAGLGNEQFF.

In nucleotides, the CDR3 is TGTGCCAGCTCACCAGGGGCCTGGTCGTTCTTC. This encodes CASSPGAWSFF. The gene calls are TRBV18 and TRBJ2-1; D might be TRBD1 (5 bases). With 2 bases removed from V and 15 bases from J, the gap between germline ends came to 11 bases. CDR1 is KGHSH and CDR2 is LQKENI in the germline V gene. This CDR3 region has 11 residues.